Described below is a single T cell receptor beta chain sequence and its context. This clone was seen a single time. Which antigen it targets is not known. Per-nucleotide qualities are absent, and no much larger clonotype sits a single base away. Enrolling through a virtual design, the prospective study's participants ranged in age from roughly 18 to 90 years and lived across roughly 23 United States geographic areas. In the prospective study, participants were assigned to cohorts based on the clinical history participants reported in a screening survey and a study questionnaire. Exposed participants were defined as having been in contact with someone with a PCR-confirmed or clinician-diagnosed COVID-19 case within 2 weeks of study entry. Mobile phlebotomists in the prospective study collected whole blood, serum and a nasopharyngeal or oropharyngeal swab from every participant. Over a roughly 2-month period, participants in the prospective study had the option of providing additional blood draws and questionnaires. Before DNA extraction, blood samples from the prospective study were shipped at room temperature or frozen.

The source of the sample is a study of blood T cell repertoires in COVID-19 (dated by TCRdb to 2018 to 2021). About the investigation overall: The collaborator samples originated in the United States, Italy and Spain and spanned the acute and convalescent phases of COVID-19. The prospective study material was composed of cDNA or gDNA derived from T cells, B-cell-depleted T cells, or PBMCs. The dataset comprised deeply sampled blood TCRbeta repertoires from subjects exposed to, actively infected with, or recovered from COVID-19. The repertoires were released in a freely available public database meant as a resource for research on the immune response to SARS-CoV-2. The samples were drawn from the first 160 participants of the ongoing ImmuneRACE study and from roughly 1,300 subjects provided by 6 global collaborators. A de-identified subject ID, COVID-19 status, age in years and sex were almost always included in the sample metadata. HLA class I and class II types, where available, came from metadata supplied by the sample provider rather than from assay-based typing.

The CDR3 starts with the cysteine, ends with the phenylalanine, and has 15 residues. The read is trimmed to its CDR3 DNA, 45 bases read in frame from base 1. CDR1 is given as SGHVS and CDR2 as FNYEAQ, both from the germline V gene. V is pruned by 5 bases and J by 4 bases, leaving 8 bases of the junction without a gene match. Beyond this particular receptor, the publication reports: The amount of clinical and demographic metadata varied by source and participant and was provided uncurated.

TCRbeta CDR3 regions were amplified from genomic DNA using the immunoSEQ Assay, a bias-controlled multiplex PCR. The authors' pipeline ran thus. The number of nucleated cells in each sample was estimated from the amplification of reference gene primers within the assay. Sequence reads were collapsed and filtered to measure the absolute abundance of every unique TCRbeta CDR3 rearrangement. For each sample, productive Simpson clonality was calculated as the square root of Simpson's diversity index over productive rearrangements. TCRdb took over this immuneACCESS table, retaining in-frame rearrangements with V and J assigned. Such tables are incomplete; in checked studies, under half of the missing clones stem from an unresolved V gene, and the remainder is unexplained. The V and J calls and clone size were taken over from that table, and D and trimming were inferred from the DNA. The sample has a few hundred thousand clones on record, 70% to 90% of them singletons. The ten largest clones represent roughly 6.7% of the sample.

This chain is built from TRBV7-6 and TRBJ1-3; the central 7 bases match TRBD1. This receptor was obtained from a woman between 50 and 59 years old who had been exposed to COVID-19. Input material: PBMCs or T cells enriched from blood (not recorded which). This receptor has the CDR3 CASSPLTGTGNTIYF. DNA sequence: TGTGCCAGCAGCCCCCTGACAGGGACCGGAAACACCATATATTTT.